The clone carrying this TCR beta chain was observed a single time. Antigen specificity is unknown. One junction end disagrees with the germline gene, perhaps due to a read error. The library came from three nested PCR rounds adapted from ARM-PCR protocols. Via MiXCR, TCRdb re-called the multiplex PCR reads, giving one row per CDR3 protein. The sample lists 60,000 to 100,000 distinct CDR3 sequences, 76% occurring once. This specimen belongs to a study of tumor and adjacent non-tumor tissue in lung cancer. Turning to the study itself: Patients comprised roughly 12 adenocarcinoma, 2 squamous cell carcinoma and 1 small cell lung cancer. Stage I to III disease affected roughly ten men and about 5 women aged roughly 31 to 76. Study-level findings and limits: Shorter survival was associated with higher TCR diversity in tumors. In normal lung, the top 100 clones were significantly more dominant than in tumor.

This sample's RNA came from whole unsorted tissue. This non-tumor lung sample came from over 3 cm beyond the tumor edge. Germline CDR1 SGHNT, CDR2 YENEEA. The CDR3 is 12 amino acids. The origin of this receptor is a man between 65 and 85 years old with non-small cell lung cancer. The sequenced sample was distant non-tumor lung tissue. The chain combines TRBV11-3 with TRBJ1-1; weak D call: TRBD1 (5 bases). As DNA, the CDR3 is TGTGCCACCAGGGAAGGGAACACTGAGGCTTTCTTT. Residues: CATREGNTEAFF.